The 20 T cell receptor beta chains below all came from one sample that was sequenced in a study of T cell responses to AZD1222 COVID-19 vaccine. Sequenced by immunoSEQ multiplex PCR; TCRdb stores in-frame clones only, minus some. The sample has 140,000 to 150,000 clones, 75% to 90% seen once; the top ten hold roughly 4%. The material was peripheral blood, obtained on day 0 of MenACWY control vaccination. These receptors were collected from an adult in good health.

This clone was seen a few times. J is TRBJ2-3 and V is TRBV4-1; possibly TRBD2 for D (5 bases). This CDR3 has 15 residues. Germline lookup yields CDR1 MGHRA and CDR2 YSYEKL. V was cut by 0 bases and J by 4 bases, with 11 bases left in between. The CDR3 spells CASSQDRRGSDTQYF. CDR3 coding DNA: TGCGCCAGCAGCCAAGATCGTCGGGGTTCAGATACGCAGTATTTT.

The chain carries TRBV6-6 and TRBJ1-2, with TRBD1 identical over 9 bases. V dropped 8 bases and J dropped 8; count of bases not matched to a gene: 9. This CDR3 comprises 13 residues. Germline V gene lookup returns CDR1 MNHNY and CDR2 SVGAGI (reference sequence). The CDR3 DNA reads as TGTGCCAGCGGAACGGGACAGGGTGACGGCTACACCTTC. It translates to CASGTGQGDGYTF.

This chain uses TRBV6-5 with TRBJ1-1; TRBD1 might be the D (6 bases). Between the trimmed V and J ends, which lost 8 bases and 0 bases, there was a span of 10 bases. The CDR3 covers 13 residues. Germline-derived CDR1 and CDR2 are MNHEY and SVGAGI. CDR3 sequence (DNA): TGTGCCAGCCGGGACAACATGAACACTGAAGCTTTCTTT. Its translation is CASRDNMNTEAFF.

This chain links TRBV5-5 with TRBJ1-1; no clear D. This CDR3 is built from 13 residues. CDR1 and CDR2 from the germline V gene are SGHKS and YYEKEE (reference sequence). The V and J ends lost 0 bases and 6 bases respectively, with 9 bases between them. The DNA for the CDR3 is TGTGCCAGCAGCTTGGCTGAGTACGCTGAAGCTTTCTTT. Translated, it gives CASSLAEYAEAFF.

This sequence joins TRBV2 and TRBJ2-3; no clear D gene. The CDR3 covers 11 residues. Trimming took off 7 bases at V and 5 bases at J, with 7 bases between the two ends. Germline V gene data show CDR1 as SNHLY and CDR2 as FYNNEI. The CDR3 here is CASTIGDTQYF. In DNA form, the CDR3 reads TGTGCCAGCACAATTGGAGATACGCAGTATTTT.

V usage is TRBV19 and J usage is TRBJ1-1; no clear D gene. Trimming took off 0 bases at V and 1 base at J, with 9 bases between the two ends. CDR3 length: 15 amino acids. Germline V CDR1 and CDR2: LNHDA, SQIVND (reference sequence). The CDR3 bases are TGTGCCAGTAGTATAGACCCGCAAGGGAACACTGAAGCTTTCTTT. Amino acids: CASSIDPQGNTEAFF.

The CDR3 is CASSEGQGSTF. In nucleotides, the CDR3 is TGTGCCAGCAGTGAAGGGCAGGGTAGCACCTTC. The chain joins TRBV2 to TRBJ1-2; TRBD1 is a possible D gene (5 bases). Germline V lookup: CDR1 SNHLY, CDR2 FYNNEI. Between the trimmed V and J ends, which lost 1 base and 13 bases, there was a span of 10 bases. CDR3 length equals 11 residues. Filled out from reference TRBV2 and TRBJ1-2, the complete variable domain reads EPEVTQTPSHQVTQMGQEVILRCVPISNHLYFYWYRQILGQKVEFLVSFYNNEISEKSEIFDDQFSVERPDGSNFTLKIRSTKLEDSAMYFCASSEGQGSTFGSGTRLTVV.

This chain links TRBV7-9 with TRBJ1-4; D is uncertain. Germline lookup yields CDR1 SEHNR and CDR2 FQNEAQ (reference sequence). The V and J ends lost 1 base and 7 bases respectively, with 10 bases between them. This CDR3 is built from 14 residues. CDR3 nucleotides: TGTGCCAGCAGCTTAGGGGCTTCTACTGAAAAACTGTTTTTT. It translates to CASSLGASTEKLFF.

This chain connects TRBV10-3 to TRBJ1-6, with a tentative D call TRBD1 (5 bases). Deletions cut 8 bases from V and 14 bases from J, with 13 bases between. The CDR3 has 11 amino acids. Germline CDR1 reads ENHRY; CDR2 reads SYGVKD. This CDR3 is CAIGGGASLHF. As DNA, the CDR3 is TGTGCCATCGGGGGGGGAGCGTCCCTCCACTTT.

The rearrangement links TRBV29-1 to TRBJ2-3; no firm D call. This CDR3 has 11 residues. V gave up 8 bases and J gave up 4 bases, with 10 bases separating them. The V gene's germline CDR1 is SQVTM and CDR2 ANQGSEA. The CDR3 region is CSQSESDTQYF. The CDR3 DNA reads as TGCAGCCAGAGCGAGTCAGATACGCAGTATTTT.

The rearrangement uses TRBV3-1 (or the pseudogene TRBV3-2) and TRBJ2-2; D may match TRBD1 or TRBD2 (5 bases each). The germline V gene has CDR1 LGHDT and CDR2 YNNKEL (reference sequence). The CDR3 is 18 residues long. The ends were cut back, 5 bases at V and 3 bases at J, with 22 bases in the middle. The CDR3 DNA is TGTGCCAGCAGCACAAACACCGGGGCAGCCGTCGACACCGGGGAGCTGTTTTTT. This encodes CASSTNTGAAVDTGELFF.

The chain carries TRBV5-8 and TRBJ2-3, with D perhaps TRBD2 (7 bases). Germline CDR1 is SGHTS and CDR2 is YDEGEE. V was clipped by 7 bases and J by 3 bases, with 18 bases between them. CDR3 length: 15 residues. The CDR3 region has the DNA TGTGCCAGCTCGACCGGGGGGCGGAAGACAGATACGCAGTATTTT. Translation: CASSTGGRKTDTQYF.

The V call is TRBV2, the J call TRBJ2-2; TRBD1 might be the D (5 bases). Germline assignment: CDR1 SNHLY and CDR2 FYNNEI. CDR3 size: 14 residues. Between the trimmed V and J ends, which lost 7 bases and 2 bases, there was a span of 11 bases. CDR3 DNA: TGTGCCAGCAAGGAGACAGCAAACACCGGGGAGCTGTTTTTT. Amino acids: CASKETANTGELFF.

The chain recombines TRBV15 with TRBJ2-1; D remains ambiguous. Trimming removed 5 bases from V and 0 bases from J, with 11 bases in between. The length of the CDR3 is 15 residues. Looked up from germline, CDR1 is LNHNV and CDR2 is YYDKDF (reference sequence). The CDR3 sequence is CATSPKRSSYNEQFF. The DNA of the CDR3 is TGTGCCACCAGCCCTAAAAGGAGCTCCTACAATGAGCAGTTCTTC. The variable domain in full, with the rest retrieved from reference TRBV15 and TRBJ2-1, is DAMVIQNPRYQVTQFGKPVTLSCSQTLNHNVMYWYQQKSSQAPKLLFHYYDKDFNNEADTPDNFQSRRPNTSFCFLDIRSPGLGDTAMYLCATSPKRSSYNEQFFGPGTRLTVL.

This chain connects TRBV6-5 to TRBJ1-1; D is possibly TRBD1 (5 bases). Germline-derived CDR1 and CDR2 are MNHEY and SVGAGI. The CDR3 runs 14 residues. Trimming shortened V by 4 bases and J by 0 bases, and 9 bases separated the two germline ends. The CDR3 spells CASSLTVLNTEAFF. CDR3 coding DNA: TGTGCCAGCAGTTTGACAGTCCTGAACACTGAAGCTTTCTTT.

This clone is a singleton in its sample. The V call is TRBV10-2, the J call TRBJ1-1; weak D call: TRBD1 (6 bases). The germline gives CDR1 WSHSY, CDR2 SAAADI. The V gene lost 10 bases and the J gene lost 1 base, with 22 bases spanning the gap. This CDR3 comprises 16 residues. The CDR3 reads CATGDWGAAPNTEAFF. The CDR3 DNA reads as TGCGCCACCGGGGATTGGGGGGCAGCGCCGAACACTGAAGCTTTCTTT.

This clone was observed once. The chain joins TRBV19 to TRBJ1-5, with D possibly TRBD1 on 5 matching bases. Germline V gene lookup returns CDR1 LNHDA and CDR2 SQIVND (reference sequence). This CDR3 region has 14 residues. V lost 10 bases to trimming and J lost 4 bases, with 17 bases between them. The CDR3, as DNA: TGTGCCACCTGGGGACGGCACTCAAATCAGCCCCAGCATTTT. Its protein product is CATWGRHSNQPQHF.

The V gene is TRBV19, the J gene TRBJ1-1, with a possible D match to TRBD1 (5 bases). The CDR3 runs 13 residues. V was clipped by 6 bases and J by 7 bases, with 15 bases between them. Germline V gives CDR1 LNHDA, CDR2 SQIVND (reference sequence). CDR3 amino acids: CASRPGYHDEAFF. The CDR3 region has the DNA TGTGCCAGTAGGCCAGGGTATCATGATGAAGCTTTCTTT.

The chain links TRBV10-3 to TRBJ1-3, with D perhaps TRBD1 (5 bases). Trimming cost V 2 bases and J 4 bases, with 9 bases left between them. CDR3 size: 14 residues. Germline V gene data show CDR1 as ENHRY and CDR2 as SYGVKD. This CDR3 is CAISEGTLGNTIYF. The CDR3 DNA follows: TGTGCCATCAGTGAGGGGACCCTCGGAAACACCATATATTTT.

The CDR3 DNA reads TGTGCCAGCAGCTCACCGGGACAAGTAGAGCAGTACGTC. It is translated as CASSSPGQVEQYV. The chain couples TRBV5-4 to TRBJ2-7, with D possibly TRBD1 on 6 matching bases. Per germline, CDR1 SGHNT and CDR2 YYREEE (reference sequence). With 3 bases removed from V and 7 bases from J, the gap between germline ends came to 14 bases. The CDR3 is 13 amino acids.